This T cell receptor (beta chain) is from a study of blood T cell repertoires in COVID-19. Study-wide context: Collection of acute and convalescent COVID-19 samples took place in the United States, Italy and Spain.

The table came from immunoSEQ multiplex PCR; TCRdb's copy has only in-frame clones and leaves some out. The sample holds more than 200,000 clones, about 89% seen once. Adults between roughly 18 and 89 years of age took part from 20 to 25 US areas. The recovered donors of Cohort 3 showed two negative PCRs, clearance, or symptom resolution. V was pared by 0 bases and J by 5 bases, with 13 bases between. CDR3 size: 15 residues. Per the germline V gene, CDR1 is KGHSH and CDR2 is LQKENI. V gene TRBV18 combines with J gene TRBJ2-5, with D possibly matching TRBD2 (6 bases). Sequenced: PBMCs or T cells enriched from blood (not recorded which). The receptor's source is a woman in her thirties who had recovered from COVID-19. DNA of the CDR3: TGTGCCAGCTCACCACCGGCACAGGCGGGGGAGACCCAGTACTTC. Protein: CASSPPAQAGETQYF.